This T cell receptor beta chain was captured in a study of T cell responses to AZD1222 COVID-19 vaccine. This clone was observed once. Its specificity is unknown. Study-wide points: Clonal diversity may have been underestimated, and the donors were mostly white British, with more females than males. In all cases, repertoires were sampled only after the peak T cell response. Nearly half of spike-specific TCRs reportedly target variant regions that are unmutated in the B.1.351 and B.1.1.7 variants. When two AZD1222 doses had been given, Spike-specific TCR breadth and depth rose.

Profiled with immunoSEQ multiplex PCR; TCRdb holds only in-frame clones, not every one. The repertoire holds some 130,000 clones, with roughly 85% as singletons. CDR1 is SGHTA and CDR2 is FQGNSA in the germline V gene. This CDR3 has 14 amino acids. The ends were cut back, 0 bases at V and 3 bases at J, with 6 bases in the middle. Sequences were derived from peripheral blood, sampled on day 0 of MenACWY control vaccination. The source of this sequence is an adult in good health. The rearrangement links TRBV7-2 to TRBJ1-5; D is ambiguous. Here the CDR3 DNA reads TGTGCCAGCAGCTTAGCTAGGGACAATCAGCCCCAGCATTTT. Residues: CASSLARDNQPQHF.